The 32 T cell receptor beta chains presented below share a single source sample, sequenced in a study of blood T cell repertoires in COVID-19. TCRdb keeps only in-frame clones here, not all; method: immunoSEQ multiplex PCR. Of roughly 240,000 clones listed, 85% to 90% are singletons. The sample consisted of PBMCs or T cells enriched from blood (not recorded which). The source of these receptors is a man in his forties or fifties who had been exposed to COVID-19.

The rearrangement links TRBV5-1 to TRBJ2-2; D not certain. This CDR3 spans 13 amino acids. The ends were cut back, 6 bases at V and 3 bases at J, with 9 bases in the middle. CDR1 is SGHRS and CDR2 is YFSETQ in the germline V gene. This CDR3 reads CASTIEYTGELFF. CDR3 in DNA: TGCGCCAGCACCATTGAGTACACCGGGGAGCTGTTTTTT.

The chain employs TRBV6-5 and TRBJ1-4, with 9 bases lining up with TRBD1. Losses at the gene ends were 2 bases for V and 6 bases for J; bases not matched to a gene: 1. Germline V gene lookup returns CDR1 MNHEY and CDR2 SVGAGI. The CDR3 covers 14 residues. The DNA of the CDR3 is TGTGCCAGCAGTTACGGGACAGGGTATGAAAAACTGTTTTTT. It specifies CASSYGTGYEKLFF.

This chain links TRBV28 with TRBJ1-1; no clear D gene. Germline CDR1 MDHEN, CDR2 SYDVKM. V lost 0 bases and J 0 bases, leaving 8 bases between the germline ends. The CDR3 is 15 residues long. The CDR3 reads CASSLWLTVNTEAFF. The CDR3 DNA sequence: TGTGCCAGCAGTTTATGGTTGACTGTGAACACTGAAGCTTTCTTT.

V is TRBV3-1 (or the pseudogene TRBV3-2) and J is TRBJ1-2; possible D gene TRBD1, 6 bases. Trimming left V 0 bases short and J 4 bases short, with 9 bases between. This CDR3 comprises 14 residues. In germline, CDR1 is LGHDT, CDR2 YNNKEL (reference sequence). CDR3 sequence reads: CASSQDRTAYGYTF. The DNA for the CDR3 is TGTGCCAGCAGCCAAGATCGGACAGCCTATGGCTACACCTTC.

The chain employs TRBV5-4 and TRBJ1-2, with D unresolved. The CDR3 extends over 15 amino acids. V gave up 3 bases and J gave up 8 bases, with 20 bases separating them. Per germline, CDR1 SGHNT and CDR2 YYREEE (reference sequence). The DNA for the CDR3 is TGTGCCAGCAGCTCCCAATCACGAGGCAGTCAGGGCTACACCTTC. This translates into CASSSQSRGSQGYTF. The whole variable domain, remainder taken from reference TRBV5-4 and TRBJ1-2, is ETGVTQSPTHLIKTRGQQVTLRCSSQSGHNTVSWYQQALGQGPQFIFQYYREEENGRGNFPPRFSGLQFPNYSSELNVNALELDDSALYLCASSSQSRGSQGYTFGSGTRLTVV.

V usage is TRBV12-3 or TRBV12-4 and J usage is TRBJ1-2; D not certain. The V and J ends lost 3 bases and 7 bases respectively, with 9 bases between them. There are 12 residues in the CDR3. The CDR3: CASSFAAGGYTF. DNA for the CDR3: TGTGCCAGCAGTTTTGCAGCAGGTGGCTACACCTTC.

V usage is TRBV5-1 and J usage is TRBJ1-4, with 7 positions matching TRBD1. Germline values: CDR1 SGHRS, CDR2 YFSETQ. J lost 0 bases, V lost 0 bases, and 8 bases had no gene match. The CDR3 has 18 amino acids. The CDR3 nucleotides are TGCGCCAGCAGCTTGGAGGGGACAGCAGATGCAACTAATGAAAAACTGTTTTTT. This sequence encodes CASSLEGTADATNEKLFF.

The genes are TRBV7-2 and TRBJ1-5; D is ambiguous. Germline V gene lookup returns CDR1 SGHTA and CDR2 FQGNSA. The CDR3 spans 12 residues. V lost 3 bases, J lost 6 bases, and 6 bases lay in between. Here the CDR3 DNA reads TGTGCCAGCAGCTTGTTCAGTCAGCCCCAGCATTTT. As protein: CASSLFSQPQHF.

The J gene is TRBJ2-1, the V gene TRBV5-1, with 12 bases matching TRBD2. V trimming: 4 bases; J trimming: 0 bases; junction bases outside the gene matches: 5. Per the germline V gene, CDR1 is SGHRS and CDR2 is YFSETQ. The CDR3 is 17 amino acids. In DNA form, the CDR3 reads TGCGCCAGCAGCCCCGGACTAGCGGGAAGCTCCTACAATGAGCAGTTCTTC. This gives the protein CASSPGLAGSSYNEQFF.

The genes are TRBV9 and TRBJ2-3; 9 bases agree with TRBD1. The CDR3 totals 15 residues. CDR1 SGDLS and CDR2 YYNGEE come from the germline V gene. Trimming cost V 2 bases and J 4 bases; bases outside gene matches: 5. The CDR3 sequence is CASSVWDRAADTQYF. The CDR3 DNA reads as TGTGCCAGCAGCGTTTGGGACAGGGCCGCAGATACGCAGTATTTT.

This clone occurred a few times. The rearrangement links TRBV29-1 to TRBJ1-2; 9 bases fit TRBD1. This CDR3 comprises 14 residues. Germline V gene data show CDR1 as SQVTM and CDR2 as ANQGSEA. The V gene end was trimmed by 3 bases and the J gene end by 9 bases; junction bases not matched to a gene: 11. The CDR3 DNA is TGCAGCGTTGACCCTACCGGACAGGGGAGAAGCTACACCTTC. Translating it yields CSVDPTGQGRSYTF.

This sequence joins TRBV6-2 or TRBV6-3 and TRBJ2-7; 8 nucleotides align to TRBD1. The CDR3 is 15 amino acids. Trimming took 5 bases from V and 2 from J; bases not matched to a gene: 8. CDR1 and CDR2 from the germline V gene are MNHEY and SVGEGT. DNA for the CDR3: TGTGCCAGCAGTCCCCCCGGACAGGGACCCTACGAGCAGTACTTC. The encoded protein is CASSPPGQGPYEQYF.

In its sample, this clone was seen a few times. This chain connects TRBV6-5 to TRBJ2-5; possible D gene TRBD1, 6 bases. V dropped 2 bases and J dropped 6 bases, with 10 bases sitting between them. In germline, CDR1 is MNHEY, CDR2 SVGAGI. The CDR3 length is 13 residues. The chain's CDR3 is CASSYDRLKTQYF. The CDR3 coding sequence is TGTGCCAGCAGTTACGACAGGCTCAAGACCCAGTACTTC.

The chain uses TRBV7-3 and TRBJ2-7, with 8 bases identical to TRBD2. Per germline, CDR1 SGHTA and CDR2 FQGTGA. This CDR3 comprises 14 residues. J gave up 5 bases and V 5 bases, and 8 bases lay outside the gene matches. The CDR3 nucleotides are TGTGCCAGCAGCCCCGGGGGGGCCAACCACGAGCAGTACTTC. Encoded protein: CASSPGGANHEQYF.

The gene calls are TRBV29-1 and TRBJ1-1, with D maybe TRBD1 (5 bases). Deletions cut 4 bases from V and 7 bases from J, with 19 bases between. In germline, CDR1 is SQVTM, CDR2 ANQGSEA. There are 14 residues in the CDR3. The CDR3, as DNA: TGCAGCGTTGTAAGAAGGGGAATTAAGGTTGAAGCTTTCTTT. Translated: CSVVRRGIKVEAFF.

The CDR3 nucleotides read TGTGCCAGCAGCTTAAATGGAGATACCGGGTACAATGAGCAGTTCTTC. Translation gives CASSLNGDTGYNEQFF. The chain combines TRBV7-3 with TRBJ2-1; no definite D call. The germline V gene encodes CDR1 SGHTA and CDR2 FQGTGA. This CDR3 has 16 amino acids. V was pared by 1 base and J by 4 bases, with 14 bases between.

This rearrangement joins TRBV28 to TRBJ1-4; 8 nucleotides align to TRBD1. Germline V gene data show CDR1 as MDHEN and CDR2 as SYDVKM. Unmatched junction bases numbered 5, after V lost 3 bases and J lost 8 bases. This CDR3 has 14 amino acids. This CDR3 is CASSFQGAGEKLFF. CDR3 bases: TGTGCCAGCAGTTTCCAGGGGGCAGGGGAAAAACTGTTTTTT. Supplemented by reference TRBV28 and TRBJ1-4, the full variable domain reads DVKVTQSSRYLVKRTGEKVFLECVQDMDHENMFWYRQDPGLGLRLIYFSYDVKMKEKGDIPEGYSVSREKKERFSLILESASTNQTSMYLCASSFQGAGEKLFFGSGTQLSVL.

This clone appeared once. The V and J genes are TRBV5-1 and TRBJ1-5, with TRBD1 as a possible D gene (5 bases). This CDR3 comprises 15 residues. CDR1 and CDR2 (germline): SGHRS, YFSETQ. The germline V and J ends were trimmed by 4 bases and 3 bases, with 14 bases remaining between them. The chain's CDR3 is CASSPSGGFNQPQHF. CDR3 bases: TGCGCCAGCAGCCCCAGCGGGGGGTTCAATCAGCCCCAGCATTTT.

The chain uses TRBV24-1 and TRBJ2-3, with TRBD2 matching 7 bases. Trimming cost V 1 base and J 0 bases; bases outside gene matches: 3. CDR1 and CDR2 (germline): KGHDR, SFDVKD. CDR3 length: 16 residues. DNA for the CDR3: TGTGCCACCAGTGATTTAGGCGGGGGAAGCACAGATACGCAGTATTTT. Translating gives CATSDLGGGSTDTQYF.

This chain connects TRBV4-1 to TRBJ1-5; 8 nucleotides line up with TRBD1. Germline CDR1 reads MGHRA; CDR2 reads YSYEKL. V dropped 4 bases and J dropped 0; count of bases not matched to a gene: 2. The CDR3 has 15 residues. CDR3 region: CASSRGQGSNQPQHF. CDR3 in DNA: TGCGCCAGCAGCCGAGGACAGGGTAGCAATCAGCCCCAGCATTTT.

About this clone: Other nucleotide sequences from this sample produce the same CDR3. The rearrangement joins TRBV5-1 to TRBJ2-2; unclear D gene. The V end lost 0 bases, the J end lost 1 base, and 7 bases lay between the germline ends. The CDR3 consists of 15 residues. Germline loops: CDR1 SGHRS, CDR2 YFSETQ. CDR3 sequence (DNA): TGCGCCAGCAGCTTGGTTCAGTTGAACACCGGGGAGCTGTTTTTT. Encoded protein: CASSLVQLNTGELFF.

The chain links TRBV7-2 to TRBJ1-2; 10 bases fit TRBD1. This CDR3 is built from 13 residues. CDR1 is SGHTA and CDR2 is FQGNSA in the germline V gene. After removal of 4 bases from V and 8 bases from J, the junction contained 4 bases not matched to a gene. The CDR3, as DNA: TGTGCCAGCAGCTGGGGGACAGGGGTGGGCTACACCTTC. Its protein is CASSWGTGVGYTF.

This clone has more than one count but fewer than ten. The chain combines TRBV28 with TRBJ1-1; 8 positions agree with TRBD1. The germline gives CDR1 MDHEN, CDR2 SYDVKM. The length of the CDR3 is 14 residues. V trimming: 5 bases; J trimming: 4 bases; junction bases outside the gene matches: 6. The CDR3 DNA reads as TGTGCCAGCAGTCCCGGACAGGGAGCCACTGAAGCTTTCTTT. This gives the protein CASSPGQGATEAFF.

This sequence joins TRBV15 and TRBJ1-5; unclear D gene. There are 14 residues in the CDR3. V lost 1 base to trimming and J lost 7 bases, with 11 bases between them. Germline V gene sequence: CDR1 LNHNV, CDR2 YYDKDF (reference sequence). DNA of the CDR3: TGTGCCACCAGCAGAGGGGATCCGGGGCAGCCCCAGCATTTT. Protein product: CATSRGDPGQPQHF.

The rearrangement links TRBV14 to TRBJ1-2; D ambiguous. CDR1 and CDR2 (germline): SGHDN, FVKESK. CDR3 size: 16 residues. The germline V and J ends were trimmed by 1 base and 5 bases, with 17 bases remaining between them. For the CDR3, the DNA is TGTGCCAGCAGCCAAGCGAGGGTCCCCGCGCTATATGGCTACACCTTC. This sequence encodes CASSQARVPALYGYTF.

The V gene is TRBV20-1, the J gene TRBJ1-2; D gene unclear. V was trimmed by 5 bases and J by 3 bases, leaving 7 bases between them. The CDR3 consists of 11 residues. Germline CDR1 DFQATT, CDR2 SNEGSKA (reference sequence). Here the CDR3 reads CSASQDYGYTF. The CDR3 DNA reads as TGCAGTGCTTCGCAGGACTATGGCTACACCTTC.

The DNA for the CDR3 is TGCGCCAGCAGCTTGGGACAGGGGCTCCCGGAGACCCAGTACTTC. Translated, it gives CASSLGQGLPETQYF. V is TRBV5-1 and J is TRBJ2-5; 8 nucleotides match TRBD1. CDR3 length: 15 residues. Germline lookup yields CDR1 SGHRS and CDR2 YFSETQ. V lost 0 bases, J lost 5 bases, and 6 bases stayed unmatched.

This clone was seen a few times. The chain uses TRBV4-1 and TRBJ2-1; no definite D call. The CDR3 runs to 16 residues. The V gene's germline CDR1 is MGHRA and CDR2 YSYEKL. Trimming left V 1 base short and J 0 bases short, with 10 bases between. In DNA, the CDR3 is TGCGCCAGCAGCCAAGGGCACAGCCTCTCCTACAATGAGCAGTTCTTC. Its protein product is CASSQGHSLSYNEQFF.

V and J are TRBV6-5 and TRBJ1-6; TRBD1 aligns across 9 bases. There are 15 residues in the CDR3. CDR1 MNHEY and CDR2 SVGAGI come from the germline V gene. V shed 6 bases and J 7 bases; nucleotides not matched to a gene: 7. The CDR3 DNA is TGTGCCAGCAGCCTCACCGGGACAGGGAATTCACCCCTCCACTTT. Translating gives CASSLTGTGNSPLHF.

This clone was counted between two and nine times. The chain employs TRBV19 and TRBJ1-5; 10 bases line up with TRBD1. CDR1 is LNHDA, CDR2 SQIVND, per germline (reference sequence). V trimming: 3 bases; J trimming: 4 bases; junction bases outside the gene matches: 6. The CDR3 loop spans 16 amino acids. This CDR3 is CASSISWTGGNQPQHF. DNA of the CDR3: TGTGCCAGTAGTATCTCGTGGACAGGGGGGAATCAGCCCCAGCATTTT.

The gene calls are TRBV19 and TRBJ1-2, with no clear D. Germline V gene sequence: CDR1 LNHDA, CDR2 SQIVND (reference sequence). Deletions cut 5 bases from V and 7 bases from J, with 17 bases between. The length of the CDR3 is 14 residues. CDR3 amino acids: CASSAFGRAGGYTF. The CDR3 DNA reads as TGTGCCAGTAGTGCCTTCGGGCGGGCGGGTGGCTACACCTTC.

V and J are TRBV5-1 and TRBJ2-3; 7 positions match TRBD2. Trimming at V came to 1 base and at J to 0 bases, leaving 11 bases not matched to a gene. The germline V gene has CDR1 SGHRS and CDR2 YFSETQ. There are 18 residues in the CDR3. The CDR3 protein is CASSLRTSSTYSTDTQYF. The DNA for the CDR3 is TGCGCCAGCAGCTTGAGGACTAGTTCCACCTATAGCACAGATACGCAGTATTTT.